What follows are 30 T cell receptor beta chains derived from one specimen sequenced in a study of early T cells in non-severe SARS-CoV-2 infection. TCRdb itself ran the 5' RACE reads through MiXCR, one entry per CDR3 protein. The repertoire includes about 84,000 distinct CDR3 sequences, around 10% of them detected once, and under 3% sits in the top ten. The source material was whole blood. These receptors all stem from an adult who was a healthcare worker with PCR-confirmed SARS-CoV-2 infection or an uninfected control (not recorded which).

This clonotype was seen only a few times. The chain has TRBV20-1 and TRBJ1-1, with 8 bases fitting TRBD1. From germline, CDR1 is DFQATT and CDR2 SNEGSKA (reference sequence). J was trimmed by 1 base and V by 0 bases; bases with no gene match: 13. This CDR3 has 18 residues. Here the CDR3 reads CSARDPRQGISGNTEAFF. The CDR3, as DNA: TGCAGTGCTAGAGATCCGAGACAGGGGATCTCCGGGAACACTGAAGCTTTCTTT.

Only a few counts were recorded for this clonotype. V is TRBV20-1 and J is TRBJ2-1, with no clear D. This CDR3 contains 14 residues. The V end lost 3 bases, the J end lost 5 bases, and 14 bases lay between the germline ends. Per the germline V gene, CDR1 is DFQATT and CDR2 is SNEGSKA (reference sequence). As DNA, the CDR3 is TGCAGTGCTAGTGTAGTCTTGAGGCACAATGAGCAGTTCTTC. Amino acid sequence: CSASVVLRHNEQFF.

This clonotype was observed at least ten times. The chain is built from TRBV30 and TRBJ1-2; TRBD1 matches at 9 bases. V lost 3 bases and J lost 3; bases outside the gene matches: 8. The CDR3 runs to 15 residues. Looked up from germline, CDR1 is GTSNPN and CDR2 is SVGIG (reference sequence). CDR3 DNA: TGTGCCTGGAGGGAAGGACAGGGGTCCCACTATGGCTACACCTTC. Translating gives CAWREGQGSHYGYTF.

This clonotype has a handful of counts. The rearrangement uses TRBV11-3 and TRBJ2-7, with TRBD1 matching 8 bases. The CDR3 contains 15 residues. Unmatched junction bases numbered 7, after V lost 4 bases and J lost 2 bases. The germline gives CDR1 SGHNT, CDR2 YENEEA. CDR3 in DNA: TGTGCCAGCAGCTCCCCGGGACAGGACCCCTACGAGCAGTACTTC. Translated: CASSSPGQDPYEQYF.

This clonotype was detected ten times or more. This chain joins TRBV12-3 or TRBV12-4 and TRBJ1-6, with D unclear. The V and J ends lost 5 bases and 7 bases respectively, with 6 bases between them. The CDR3 covers 12 residues. CDR3 sequence reads: CASSVQNSPLHF. CDR3 nucleotide sequence: TGTGCCAGCAGTGTACAGAATTCACCCCTCCACTTT.

This clonotype was counted many times. The chain has TRBV12-3 or TRBV12-4 and TRBJ2-1; 10 bases align to TRBD2. CDR3 size: 18 residues. With V trimmed by 6 bases and J by 0 bases, 11 bases remained unmatched. The CDR3 DNA is TGTGCCAGCAGCCGGGGTAGCGGGAGGATCAGCTCCTACAATGAGCAGTTCTTC. It encodes CASSRGSGRISSYNEQFF.

CDR3 sequence reads: CASSAQTSGANVLTF. CDR3 nucleotides: TGTGCCAGCAGCGCCCAAACATCTGGGGCCAACGTCCTGACTTTC. The J gene is TRBJ2-6, the V gene TRBV9; no firm D call. This CDR3 has 15 residues. Trimming removed 3 bases at V and 1 base at J, with 8 bases between. The germline CDR1 and CDR2 sequences are SGDLS and YYNGEE.

This clonotype has ten or more counts. The rearrangement links TRBV12-3 or TRBV12-4 to TRBJ2-4, with 7 bases aligning to TRBD1. There are 15 residues in the CDR3. Trimming cost V 7 bases and J 7 bases; bases outside gene matches: 13. This chain's CDR3 is CASISQGVPGNIQYF. DNA for the CDR3: TGTGCCAGCATCTCGCAGGGGGTCCCAGGGAACATTCAGTACTTC.

This clonotype was seen more than once but under ten times. The genes are TRBV7-8 and TRBJ1-2; the match to TRBD1 covers 8 bases. The V segment lost 2 bases and the J segment 7 bases; nucleotides outside the gene matches: 6. This CDR3 has 14 amino acids. CDR1 is SGHVS and CDR2 is FQNEAQ in the germline V gene. The CDR3 sequence: CASSLQGAQSGYTF. In DNA, the CDR3 is TGTGCCAGCAGCTTACAGGGGGCGCAATCTGGCTACACCTTC.

The V and J genes are TRBV7-9 and TRBJ1-1; TRBD1 might be the D (6 bases). V lost 3 bases and J 4 bases, leaving 15 bases between the germline ends. CDR1 and CDR2 (germline): SEHNR, FQNEAQ (reference sequence). The CDR3 has 15 residues. CDR3 bases: TGTGCCAGCAGCTTTACGCAGGGGCCGGGCACTGAAGCTTTCTTT. This translates into CASSFTQGPGTEAFF. Full variable domain (missing parts from reference TRBV7-9 and TRBJ1-1): DTGVSQNPRHKITKRGQNVTFRCDPISEHNRLYWYRQTLGQGPEFLTYFQNEAQLEKSRLLSDRFSAERPKGSFSTLEIQRTEQGDSAMYLCASSFTQGPGTEAFFGQGTRLTVV.

This clonotype was counted ten times or more. The chain joins TRBV6-5 to TRBJ2-5; TRBD1 agrees at 11 bases. V lost 5 bases to trimming and J lost 7 bases; unmatched junction nucleotides: 3. The CDR3 runs to 13 residues. CDR1 and CDR2 from the germline V gene are MNHEY and SVGAGI. The CDR3: CASSPGTGGTQYF. The DNA of the CDR3 is TGTGCCAGCAGTCCCGGGACAGGGGGGACCCAGTACTTC.

This chain connects TRBV28 to TRBJ1-1; the D gene is possibly TRBD1 (6 bases). Germline V gene data show CDR1 as MDHEN and CDR2 as SYDVKM. This CDR3 is 13 amino acids long. The germline V and J ends were trimmed by 2 bases and 7 bases, with 11 bases remaining between them. CDR3 residues: CASSLVGQSEAFF. For the CDR3, the DNA is TGTGCCAGCAGTTTAGTAGGACAGAGTGAAGCTTTCTTT.

V usage is TRBV21-1 and J usage is TRBJ1-3. TRBV21-1 is flagged as a pseudogene. The CDR3 has 13 residues. CDR3 sequence (DNA): TGTGCCAGCGGTCGGTGGTCTGGAAACACCATATATTTT. Protein product: CASGRWSGNTIYF.

The V and J genes are TRBV7-9 and TRBJ2-2; 8 bases map to TRBD1. The V gene end was trimmed by 5 bases and the J gene end by 0 bases; junction bases not matched to a gene: 5. The CDR3 is made up of 16 amino acids. Germline V gene data show CDR1 as SEHNR and CDR2 as FQNEAQ (reference sequence). Here the CDR3 DNA reads TGTGCCAGCAGCAACACAGGGGGATCGAACACCGGGGAGCTGTTTTTT. Encoded protein: CASSNTGGSNTGELFF. Combining the CDR3 with reference TRBV7-9 and TRBJ2-2 gives the whole variable domain DTGVSQNPRHKITKRGQNVTFRCDPISEHNRLYWYRQTLGQGPEFLTYFQNEAQLEKSRLLSDRFSAERPKGSFSTLEIQRTEQGDSAMYLCASSNTGGSNTGELFFGEGSRLTVL.

There are a few counts of this clonotype. The chain uses TRBV5-1 and TRBJ2-1, with a weak D call TRBD2 (6 bases). V was pared by 4 bases and J by 6 bases, with 17 bases between. The CDR3 has 15 residues. Germline V lookup: CDR1 SGHRS, CDR2 YFSETQ. The CDR3 DNA sequence: TGCGCCAGCAGCGCCCTAGCGTCCGGTCTCAATGAGCAGTTCTTC. Protein: CASSALASGLNEQFF.

The V and J genes are TRBV7-9 and TRBJ2-2; 7 bases agree with TRBD1. J gave up 4 bases and V 5 bases, and 7 bases lay outside the gene matches. The CDR3 runs to 15 residues. Germline V lookup: CDR1 SEHNR, CDR2 FQNEAQ (reference sequence). In DNA form, the CDR3 reads TGTGCCAGCAGCCTCGAGGGGGCAGGCACCGGGGAGCTGTTTTTT. Its translation: CASSLEGAGTGELFF.

This sequence joins TRBV25-1 and TRBJ2-5; 9 bases agree with TRBD1. CDR3 length: 15 residues. V shed 8 bases and J 1 base; nucleotides not matched to a gene: 8. CDR1 MGHDK and CDR2 SYGVNS come from the germline V gene. CDR3 bases: TGTGCCAGCGTCTCGGACAGGGGCGCCCAAGAGACCCAGTACTTC. This encodes CASVSDRGAQETQYF.

This chain's CDR3 is CASSEEGEMNTEAFF. The CDR3 nucleotides read TGTGCCAGCAGTGAGGAAGGGGAGATGAACACTGAAGCTTTCTTT. The chain is built from TRBV2 and TRBJ1-1; a weak D match, TRBD1 (5 bases). Trimming shortened V by 3 bases and J by 0 bases, and 11 bases separated the two germline ends. Germline V gives CDR1 SNHLY, CDR2 FYNNEI. The CDR3 totals 15 residues.

In its sample, this clonotype was seen a few times. The V gene is TRBV12-3 or TRBV12-4, the J gene TRBJ1-5, with TRBD1 as a possible D gene (6 bases). This CDR3 contains 13 residues. V gave up 2 bases and J gave up 7 bases, with 9 bases separating them. The CDR3 spells CASSLYGGQPQHF. In DNA, the CDR3 is TGTGCCAGCAGTTTATATGGGGGCCAGCCCCAGCATTTT.

This clonotype was detected many times. V is TRBV10-3 and J is TRBJ1-1, with D possibly TRBD1 on 5 matching bases. V lost 6 bases, J lost 0 bases, and 5 bases lay in between. This CDR3 has 12 amino acids. Germline V CDR1 and CDR2: ENHRY, SYGVKD. CDR3 DNA: TGTGCCATCAGCAGGGTGAACACTGAAGCTTTCTTT. Protein: CAISRVNTEAFF.

This clonotype was counted many times. The CDR3 here is CASTLAETQYF. CDR3 in DNA: TGTGCCAGCACGCTAGCAGAGACCCAGTACTTC. The chain joins TRBV7-9 to TRBJ2-5; possible D gene TRBD2, 5 bases. The CDR3 is made up of 11 amino acids. Germline V lookup: CDR1 SEHNR, CDR2 FQNEAQ (reference sequence). V was clipped by 7 bases and J by 4 bases, with 7 bases between them.

In its sample, this clonotype was seen a few times. The chain joins TRBV29-1 to TRBJ1-1, with a possible D match to TRBD1 (5 bases). There are 14 residues in the CDR3. V lost 4 bases to trimming and J lost 6 bases, with 18 bases between them. CDR1 and CDR2 from the germline V gene are SQVTM and ANQGSEA. The CDR3 spells CSVVMQGLVPEAFF. The CDR3 coding sequence is TGCAGCGTTGTGATGCAGGGTTTGGTCCCTGAAGCTTTCTTT.

V usage is TRBV6-6 and J usage is TRBJ1-1, with 7 positions matching TRBD1. J was trimmed by 3 bases and V by 2 bases; bases with no gene match: 6. The germline gives CDR1 MNHNY, CDR2 SVGAGI (reference sequence). The CDR3 spans 15 residues. The CDR3 loop reads CASSYPTGVDTEAFF. The DNA for the CDR3 is TGTGCCAGCAGTTACCCCACAGGGGTAGACACTGAAGCTTTCTTT.

The chain has TRBV29-1 and TRBJ2-7; 7 bases are a match to TRBD2. CDR1 and CDR2 (germline): SQVTM, ANQGSEA. The CDR3 spans 13 residues. Trimming at V came to 3 bases and at J to 6 bases, leaving 8 bases not matched to a gene. The CDR3 loop is CSVERRERGEQYF. DNA for the CDR3: TGCAGCGTTGAGAGGCGGGAGAGGGGCGAGCAGTACTTC.

The chain combines TRBV7-8 with TRBJ2-5, with TRBD2 identical over 7 bases. The trim removed 8 bases at V and 5 bases at J, leaving 14 bases unmatched. This CDR3 spans 15 amino acids. CDR1 is SGHVS, CDR2 FQNEAQ, per germline. The CDR3 region is CASPPLGLADETQYF. CDR3 sequence (DNA): TGTGCCAGCCCCCCCCTAGGGCTAGCGGACGAGACCCAGTACTTC.

The V gene is TRBV6-2 or TRBV6-3, the J gene TRBJ2-7; D is undetermined. The CDR3 has 10 residues. Germline CDR1 reads MNHEY; CDR2 reads SVGEGT. V shed 2 bases and J shed 5 bases, with 1 base lying between them. Written as DNA, the CDR3 is TGTGCCAGCAGTTACCACGAGCAGTACTTC. It specifies CASSYHEQYF.

This clonotype was counted many times. The V call is TRBV27, the J call TRBJ2-3; the match to TRBD2 covers 8 bases. The CDR3 sequence is 17 residues long. V was pared by 3 bases and J by 7 bases, with 15 bases of the junction left unmatched. Germline V gives CDR1 MNHEY, CDR2 SMNVEV (reference sequence). The CDR3 nucleotides are TGTGCCAGCAGTTTCCCCGGGCGGGCGGGGGGTCGGAATACGCAGTATTTT. This translates into CASSFPGRAGGRNTQYF.

The chain has TRBV18 and TRBJ1-6, with TRBD1 matching 10 bases. Losses at the gene ends were 3 bases for V and 8 bases for J; bases not matched to a gene: 4. Looked up from germline, CDR1 is KGHSH and CDR2 is LQKENI. The CDR3 length is 15 residues. The CDR3 DNA follows: TGTGCCAGCTCACCGAGACAGGGGGCTGATTCACCCCTCCACTTT. Translation: CASSPRQGADSPLHF.

This clonotype has a count of ten or more. This sequence joins TRBV11-2 and TRBJ2-1; tentative D call: TRBD2 (6 bases). V lost 5 bases and J lost 9, with 17 bases in between. CDR1 is SGHAT, CDR2 FQNNGV, per germline. The CDR3 is 14 amino acids. The CDR3 loop is CASSLGLVGGEQFF. The CDR3 bases are TGTGCCAGCAGCCTAGGGCTAGTCGGGGGTGAGCAGTTCTTC.

This clonotype came up a few times. The chain joins TRBV9 to TRBJ2-7; no clear D. Germline CDR1 SGDLS, CDR2 YYNGEE. The CDR3 runs 14 residues. V dropped 0 bases and J dropped 0 bases, with 7 bases sitting between them. The CDR3 region is CASSVGSTSYEQYF. The DNA for the CDR3 is TGTGCCAGCAGCGTAGGCAGCACCTCCTACGAGCAGTACTTC.